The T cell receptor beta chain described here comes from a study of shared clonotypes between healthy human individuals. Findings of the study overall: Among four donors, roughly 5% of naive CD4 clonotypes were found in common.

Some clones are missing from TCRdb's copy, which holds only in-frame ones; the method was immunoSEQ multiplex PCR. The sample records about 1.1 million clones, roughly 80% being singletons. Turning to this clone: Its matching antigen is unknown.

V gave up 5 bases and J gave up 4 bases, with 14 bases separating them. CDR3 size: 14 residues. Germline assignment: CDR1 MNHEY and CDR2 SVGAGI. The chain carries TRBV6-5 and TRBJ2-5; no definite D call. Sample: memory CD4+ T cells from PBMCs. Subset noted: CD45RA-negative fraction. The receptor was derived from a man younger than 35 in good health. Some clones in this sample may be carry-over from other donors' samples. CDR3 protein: CASSPASPPETQYF. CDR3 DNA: TGTGCCAGCAGTCCCGCTTCGCCCCCAGAGACCCAGTACTTC.